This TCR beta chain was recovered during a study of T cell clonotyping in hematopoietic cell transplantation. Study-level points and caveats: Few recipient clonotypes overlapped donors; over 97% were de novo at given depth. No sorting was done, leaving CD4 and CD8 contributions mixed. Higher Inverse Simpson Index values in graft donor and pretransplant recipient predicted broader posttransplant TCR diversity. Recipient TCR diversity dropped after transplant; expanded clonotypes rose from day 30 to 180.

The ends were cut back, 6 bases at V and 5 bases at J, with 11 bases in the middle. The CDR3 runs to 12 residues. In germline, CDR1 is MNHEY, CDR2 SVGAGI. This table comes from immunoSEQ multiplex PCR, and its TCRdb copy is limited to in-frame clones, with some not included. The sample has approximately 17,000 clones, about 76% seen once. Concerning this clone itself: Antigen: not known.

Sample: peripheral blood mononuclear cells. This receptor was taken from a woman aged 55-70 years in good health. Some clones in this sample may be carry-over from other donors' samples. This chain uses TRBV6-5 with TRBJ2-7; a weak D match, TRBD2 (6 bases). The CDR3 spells CASSPPSDEQYF. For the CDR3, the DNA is TGTGCCAGCAGCCCCCCTAGCGACGAGCAGTACTTC.